A selection of T cell receptor beta chains follows, all from one sample in a study of shared clonotypes between healthy human individuals. Profiling relied on immunoSEQ multiplex PCR, and the TCRdb table lists in-frame clones only, not all of them. The data show more than 1.2 million clones, around 98.5% seen once. The sequenced sample consisted of naive CD4+ T cells sorted from blood. Source of these receptors: a man aged 25 to 40 in good health. CDR3s include the opening cysteine and the closing phenylalanine or tryptophan. A D gene is named only where the DNA matches it firmly. Only some rows state a clone size, as once, few, many or a class for expanded clones.

d_gene: NA
j_gene: TRBJ1-3
abundance: NA
v_gene: TRBV15
CDR3nt: TGTGCCACCAGCAGAGATCAGAACGGAAACACCATATATTTT
CDR3aa: CATSRDQNGNTIYF

d_gene: TRBD1
j_gene: TRBJ1-3
abundance: NA
v_gene: TRBV2
CDR3nt: TGTGCCAGCAGCCGAAGGGGGCCGACTGGAAACACCATATATTTT
CDR3aa: CASSRRGPTGNTIYF

d_gene: NA
j_gene: TRBJ2-3
abundance: NA
v_gene: TRBV5-6
CDR3nt: TGTGCCAGCAGCTTTGACCTCACAGATACGCAGTATTTT
CDR3aa: CASSFDLTDTQYF

d_gene: TRBD1
j_gene: TRBJ2-7
abundance: NA
v_gene: TRBV7-9
CDR3nt: TGTGCCAGCAGCTTAGCCGGACAGGGGGTAGTGTACGAGCAGTACTTC
CDR3aa: CASSLAGQGVVYEQYF

d_gene: TRBD1
j_gene: TRBJ2-2
abundance: NA
v_gene: TRBV18
CDR3nt: TGTGCCAGCTCACTTCCCGGGACAGCGAACACCGGGGAGCTGTTTTTT
CDR3aa: CASSLPGTANTGELFF

d_gene: NA
j_gene: TRBJ1-3
abundance: NA
v_gene: TRBV10-3
CDR3nt: TGTGCCATCAGTGAGTCGACTGTAAGGTACTCTGGAAACACCATATATTTT
CDR3aa: CAISESTVRYSGNTIYF

d_gene: TRBD1
j_gene: TRBJ2-3
abundance: NA
v_gene: TRBV30
CDR3nt: TGTGCCTGGACCCAGGGGGCAGGGGGCTGGGCAGATACGCAGTATTTT
CDR3aa: CAWTQGAGGWADTQYF

d_gene: NA
j_gene: TRBJ1-1
abundance: NA
v_gene: TRBV5-8
CDR3nt: TGTGCCAGCAGCGCCCGGCGGGGTCTAGCCGAAGCTTTCTTT
CDR3aa: CASSARRGLAEAFF

d_gene: TRBD1
j_gene: TRBJ1-1
abundance: NA
v_gene: TRBV11-3
CDR3nt: TGTGCCAGCAGCAAAAGGACAGGGCCGAACACTGAAGCTTTCTTT
CDR3aa: CASSKRTGPNTEAFF

d_gene: TRBD1
j_gene: TRBJ2-4
abundance: NA
v_gene: TRBV2
CDR3nt: TGTGCCAGCAGGAGCTTCGACAGGGGCGCGGACATTCAGTACTTC
CDR3aa: CASRSFDRGADIQYF

d_gene: TRBD2
j_gene: TRBJ2-1
abundance: NA
v_gene: TRBV5-4
CDR3nt: TGTGCCAGCAGCTTCCCGGGACTAGCGGGAGGGCGGGTCTCTCTTGAGCAGTTCTTC
CDR3aa: CASSFPGLAGGRVSLEQFF

d_gene: NA
j_gene: TRBJ2-4
abundance: NA
v_gene: TRBV21-1
CDR3nt: TGTGCCAGCAGCAAAGAGGGGCATTGCGGGAGCGCCCTAGCCAAAAACATTCAGTACTTC
CDR3aa: CASSKEGHCGSALAKNIQYF

d_gene: NA
j_gene: TRBJ2-5
abundance: NA
v_gene: TRBV4-1
CDR3nt: TGCGCCAGCAGCCGATACAGGGAAGAGACCCAGTACTTC
CDR3aa: CASSRYREETQYF

d_gene: TRBD2
j_gene: TRBJ2-7
abundance: once
v_gene: TRBV11-2
CDR3nt: TGTGCCAGCAGCTCCGGGACTAGCGAGACCTACGAGCAGTACTTC
CDR3aa: CASSSGTSETYEQYF

d_gene: NA
j_gene: TRBJ2-5
abundance: NA
v_gene: TRBV18
CDR3nt: TGTGCCAGCTCACAATCCACCCCTCGGAGGGAGACCCAGTACTTC
CDR3aa: CASSQSTPRRETQYF

d_gene: NA
j_gene: TRBJ2-3
abundance: once
v_gene: TRBV7-2
CDR3nt: TGTGCCAGCAGCTTAGCGTTCACAGATACGCAGTATTTT
CDR3aa: CASSLAFTDTQYF

d_gene: TRBD1
j_gene: TRBJ2-7
abundance: NA
v_gene: TRBV5-1
CDR3nt: TGCGCCAGCAGCTCCTTCACAGGGGGCGACGAGCAGTACTTC
CDR3aa: CASSSFTGGDEQYF

d_gene: TRBD1
j_gene: TRBJ2-5
abundance: NA
v_gene: TRBV29-1
CDR3nt: TGCAGCTCCCGGACAGGGGGCCCAGAGACCCAGTACTTC
CDR3aa: CSSRTGGPETQYF

d_gene: NA
j_gene: TRBJ1-4
abundance: NA
v_gene: TRBV5-4
CDR3nt: TGTGCCAGCAGCTTGGCGGGTGGAAATGAAAAACTGTTTTTT
CDR3aa: CASSLAGGNEKLFF

d_gene: NA
j_gene: TRBJ1-4
abundance: NA
v_gene: TRBV29-1
CDR3nt: TGCAGCGTTGAGTCAATCAAAAGGCCAGAAAAACTGTTTTTT
CDR3aa: CSVESIKRPEKLFF

d_gene: TRBD2
j_gene: TRBJ2-1
abundance: NA
v_gene: TRBV19
CDR3nt: TGTGCCAGTAGTACACTAGCGGGAGGGTTCGGTGAGCAGTTCTTC
CDR3aa: CASSTLAGGFGEQFF

d_gene: NA
j_gene: TRBJ2-2
abundance: NA
v_gene: TRBV6-1
CDR3nt: TGTGCCAGCAGTGTACTAAGGGAGCTGTTTTTT
CDR3aa: CASSVLRELFF

d_gene: TRBD2
j_gene: TRBJ2-7
abundance: NA
v_gene: TRBV5-6
CDR3nt: TGTGCCAGCAGCCCCGGGACTAGCGGGTTTGCCTACGAGCAGTACTTC
CDR3aa: CASSPGTSGFAYEQYF

d_gene: NA
j_gene: TRBJ1-2
abundance: NA
v_gene: TRBV19
CDR3nt: TGTGCCAGTAGTTCGACAGGTACCCTAGGCTACACCTTC
CDR3aa: CASSSTGTLGYTF

d_gene: TRBD1
j_gene: TRBJ2-7
abundance: once
v_gene: TRBV6-1
CDR3nt: TGTGCCAGCAGTGACCGGGACAGGGCGGTGGGGCAGTACTTC
CDR3aa: CASSDRDRAVGQYF

d_gene: NA
j_gene: TRBJ2-5
abundance: NA
v_gene: TRBV30
CDR3nt: TGTGCCTGGAGTGTTCAGCAGGAAGAGACCCAGTACTTC
CDR3aa: CAWSVQQEETQYF

d_gene: NA
j_gene: TRBJ2-2
abundance: NA
v_gene: TRBV10-3
CDR3nt: TGTGCCACCTCAGGAAACTTCAACACCGGGGAGCTGTTTTTT
CDR3aa: CATSGNFNTGELFF

d_gene: TRBD1
j_gene: TRBJ2-5
abundance: NA
v_gene: TRBV4-3
CDR3nt: TGCGCCAGCAGCCAAACAGGGGCAGAGACCCAGTACTTC
CDR3aa: CASSQTGAETQYF

d_gene: NA
j_gene: TRBJ2-7
abundance: once
v_gene: TRBV10-2
CDR3nt: TGCGCCAGCAGTGAAATCCAAGGGGCGAGAAGCTCCTACGAGCAGTACTTC
CDR3aa: CASSEIQGARSSYEQYF

d_gene: NA
j_gene: TRBJ1-3
abundance: NA
v_gene: TRBV14
CDR3nt: TGTGCCAGCAGCCAAGTCACGGGGGCCAGTAATGGAAACACCATATATTTT
CDR3aa: CASSQVTGASNGNTIYF

d_gene: NA
j_gene: TRBJ1-3
abundance: NA
v_gene: TRBV2
CDR3nt: TGTGCCAGCAGTGTCTCGACGGGTACGGGAAACACCATATATTTT
CDR3aa: CASSVSTGTGNTIYF

d_gene: NA
j_gene: TRBJ1-1
abundance: NA
v_gene: TRBV10-1
CDR3nt: TGCGCCAGCAGTGAGTCGCCAGGGGTTACTGAAGCTTTCTTT
CDR3aa: CASSESPGVTEAFF

d_gene: NA
j_gene: TRBJ1-1
abundance: NA
v_gene: TRBV7-3
CDR3nt: TGTGCCAGCAGCCTGACGCCGACCGCGGACACTGAAGCTTTCTTT
CDR3aa: CASSLTPTADTEAFF

d_gene: NA
j_gene: TRBJ2-7
abundance: NA
v_gene: TRBV7-9
CDR3nt: TGTGCCAGCAGCTCCATTGGTGGCGAGCAGTACTTC
CDR3aa: CASSSIGGEQYF

d_gene: NA
j_gene: TRBJ2-7
abundance: NA
v_gene: TRBV7-2
CDR3nt: TGTGCCAGCAGCTTATGGGTTTTGGGGAACGAGCAGTACTTC
CDR3aa: CASSLWVLGNEQYF

d_gene: NA
j_gene: TRBJ2-7
abundance: NA
v_gene: TRBV6-1
CDR3nt: TGTGCCAGCAAGTATCTCAGCTCCTACGAGCAGTACTTC
CDR3aa: CASKYLSSYEQYF

d_gene: NA
j_gene: TRBJ2-5
abundance: NA
v_gene: TRBV10-3
CDR3nt: TGTGCCATCAGCCAAAAAGGAGAAGAGACCCAGTACTTC
CDR3aa: CAISQKGEETQYF

d_gene: TRBD1
j_gene: TRBJ2-5
abundance: NA
v_gene: TRBV18
CDR3nt: TGTGCCAGCTCACCGATAAGAAGGGGGCTGACAGGGAAGGTTGAGACCCAGTACTTC
CDR3aa: CASSPIRRGLTGKVETQYF

d_gene: NA
j_gene: TRBJ2-1
abundance: NA
v_gene: TRBV20-1
CDR3nt: TGCAGTGCTAGGATGAACAATGAGCAGTTCTTC
CDR3aa: CSARMNNEQFF

d_gene: NA
j_gene: TRBJ1-5
abundance: NA
v_gene: TRBV18
CDR3nt: TGTGCCAGCTCACTATTAGCCGAGACAAGCCCCAATCAGCCCCAGCATTTT
CDR3aa: CASSLLAETSPNQPQHF

d_gene: NA
j_gene: TRBJ2-7
abundance: NA
v_gene: TRBV28
CDR3nt: TGTGCCAGCAGTACCGGAAGAAACTACGAGCAGTACTTC
CDR3aa: CASSTGRNYEQYF

d_gene: TRBD1
j_gene: TRBJ1-2
abundance: NA
v_gene: TRBV19
CDR3nt: TGTGCCAGTAGTACCTTCTTCAGGGGGCAGGATGGCTACACCTTC
CDR3aa: CASSTFFRGQDGYTF

d_gene: TRBD2
j_gene: TRBJ2-5
abundance: NA
v_gene: TRBV2
CDR3nt: TGTGCCAGCAGTGAAAACGCGGGAGGGCCGAAGACCCAGTACTTC
CDR3aa: CASSENAGGPKTQYF

d_gene: TRBD2
j_gene: TRBJ2-1
abundance: NA
v_gene: TRBV5-1
CDR3nt: TGCGCCAGCTTTCAAGATAGCGGGAGAAATGAGCAGTTCTTC
CDR3aa: CASFQDSGRNEQFF

d_gene: NA
j_gene: TRBJ2-5
abundance: NA
v_gene: TRBV18
CDR3nt: TGTGCCAGCTCCCAAAGGGCAGGAGAAGAGACCCAGTACTTC
CDR3aa: CASSQRAGEETQYF

d_gene: NA
j_gene: TRBJ2-5
abundance: NA
v_gene: TRBV2
CDR3nt: TGTGCCAGCAGGTCGGGATCCCAAGAGACCCAGTACTTC
CDR3aa: CASRSGSQETQYF

d_gene: NA
j_gene: TRBJ1-5
abundance: NA
v_gene: TRBV6-1
CDR3nt: TGTGCCAGCGGGCAGACGGTCCAGGGGCCCCAGCATTTT
CDR3aa: CASGQTVQGPQHF

d_gene: NA
j_gene: TRBJ2-7
abundance: NA
v_gene: TRBV11-2
CDR3nt: TGTGCCAGCAGGCGGCAGGGGAGCTCCTACGAGCAGTACTTC
CDR3aa: CASRRQGSSYEQYF

d_gene: NA
j_gene: TRBJ2-7
abundance: NA
v_gene: TRBV27
CDR3nt: TGTGCCAGCAGTTTATGGAGGGCCGTCATTCCCTACGAGCAGTACTTC
CDR3aa: CASSLWRAVIPYEQYF

d_gene: NA
j_gene: TRBJ2-1
abundance: NA
v_gene: TRBV9
CDR3nt: TGTGCCAGCAGCGTAGCAAGGAGCAATGAGCAGTTCTTC
CDR3aa: CASSVARSNEQFF

d_gene: NA
j_gene: TRBJ2-7
abundance: NA
v_gene: TRBV5-4
CDR3nt: TGTGCCAGCAGCTTGGTGAGCTCCTACGAGCAGTACTTC
CDR3aa: CASSLVSSYEQYF

d_gene: NA
j_gene: TRBJ2-2
abundance: NA
v_gene: TRBV5-1
CDR3nt: TGCGCCAGCAGCGCGGCCAGGGTGACCGGGGAGCTGTTTTTT
CDR3aa: CASSAARVTGELFF

d_gene: NA
j_gene: TRBJ2-3
abundance: once
v_gene: TRBV5-6
CDR3nt: TGTGCCAGCAGCTTTAGTCTAGGTCACATAGATACGCAGTATTTT
CDR3aa: CASSFSLGHIDTQYF

d_gene: NA
j_gene: TRBJ1-1
abundance: NA
v_gene: TRBV5-8
CDR3nt: TGTGCCAGCAGCTTTAAGGGGGAAGGGACTGAAGCTTTCTTT
CDR3aa: CASSFKGEGTEAFF

d_gene: TRBD1
j_gene: TRBJ2-3
abundance: NA
v_gene: TRBV29-1
CDR3nt: TGCAGCATGAGACAGGGGGCAATAGATACGCAGTATTTT
CDR3aa: CSMRQGAIDTQYF

d_gene: NA
j_gene: TRBJ2-5
abundance: NA
v_gene: TRBV9
CDR3nt: TGTGCCAGCAGCGCAGGAGGTGGAAGGGAGTTTTCAGGGACCCAGTACTTC
CDR3aa: CASSAGGGREFSGTQYF

d_gene: TRBD2
j_gene: TRBJ2-7
abundance: NA
v_gene: TRBV7-3
CDR3nt: TGTGCCAGCAGCCCCCTTAGCGGGAGAGGTCGGGGCGAGCAGTACTTC
CDR3aa: CASSPLSGRGRGEQYF

d_gene: NA
j_gene: TRBJ2-1
abundance: NA
v_gene: TRBV29-1
CDR3nt: TGCAGCGGGTATCTAGCAGCCCATGAGCAGTTCTTC
CDR3aa: CSGYLAAHEQFF